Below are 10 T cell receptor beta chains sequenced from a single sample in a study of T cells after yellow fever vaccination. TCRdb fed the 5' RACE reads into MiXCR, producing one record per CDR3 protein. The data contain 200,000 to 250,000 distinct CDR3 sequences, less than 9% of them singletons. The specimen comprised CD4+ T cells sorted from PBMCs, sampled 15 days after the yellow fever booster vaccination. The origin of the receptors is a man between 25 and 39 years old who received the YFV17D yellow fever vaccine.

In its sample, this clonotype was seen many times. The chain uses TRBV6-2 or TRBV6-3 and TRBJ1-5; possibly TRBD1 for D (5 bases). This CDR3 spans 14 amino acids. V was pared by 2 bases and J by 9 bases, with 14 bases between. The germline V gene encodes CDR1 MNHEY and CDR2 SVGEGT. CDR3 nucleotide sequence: TGTGCCAGCAGTTACACGGGGCCGCAGACGCCCCAGCATTTT. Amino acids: CASSYTGPQTPQHF.

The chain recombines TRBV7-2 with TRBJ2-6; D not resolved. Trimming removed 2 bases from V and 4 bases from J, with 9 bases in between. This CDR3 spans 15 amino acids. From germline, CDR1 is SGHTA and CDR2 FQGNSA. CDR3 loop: CASSLTVMGANVLTF. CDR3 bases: TGTGCCAGCAGCTTAACCGTCATGGGGGCCAACGTCCTGACTTTC.

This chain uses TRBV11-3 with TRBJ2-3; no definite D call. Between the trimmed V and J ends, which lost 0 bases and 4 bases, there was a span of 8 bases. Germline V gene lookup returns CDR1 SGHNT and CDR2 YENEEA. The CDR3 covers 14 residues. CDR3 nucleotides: TGTGCCAGCAGCTTAGACAGCGCAGCAGATACGCAGTATTTT. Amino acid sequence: CASSLDSAADTQYF.

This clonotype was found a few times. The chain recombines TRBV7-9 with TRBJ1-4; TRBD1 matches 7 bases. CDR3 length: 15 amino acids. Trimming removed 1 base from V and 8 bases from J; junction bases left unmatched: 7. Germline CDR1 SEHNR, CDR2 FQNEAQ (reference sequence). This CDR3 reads CASSLGDREEEKLFF. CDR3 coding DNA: TGTGCCAGCAGCTTAGGAGACAGGGAGGAGGAAAAACTGTTTTTT.

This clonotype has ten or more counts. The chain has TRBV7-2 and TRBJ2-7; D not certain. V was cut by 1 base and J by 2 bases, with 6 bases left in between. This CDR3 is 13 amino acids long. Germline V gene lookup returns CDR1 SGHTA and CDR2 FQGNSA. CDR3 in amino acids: CASSLEVTYEQYF. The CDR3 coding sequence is TGTGCCAGCAGCTTAGAGGTCACCTACGAGCAGTACTTC.

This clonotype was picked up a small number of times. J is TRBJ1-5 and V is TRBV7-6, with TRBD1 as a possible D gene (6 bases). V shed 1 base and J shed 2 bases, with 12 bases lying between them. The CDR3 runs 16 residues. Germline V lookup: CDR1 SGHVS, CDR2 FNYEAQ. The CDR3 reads CASSLEGGFGNQPQHF. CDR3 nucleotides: TGTGCCAGCAGCTTAGAAGGGGGATTCGGCAATCAGCCCCAGCATTTT.

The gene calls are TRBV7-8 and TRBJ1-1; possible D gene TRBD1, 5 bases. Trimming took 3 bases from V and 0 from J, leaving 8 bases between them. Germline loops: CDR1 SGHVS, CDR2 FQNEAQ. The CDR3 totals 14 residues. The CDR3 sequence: CASSFRDVNTEAFF. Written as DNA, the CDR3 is TGTGCCAGCAGCTTCCGGGACGTGAACACTGAAGCTTTCTTT.

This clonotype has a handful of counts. The CDR3 coding sequence is TGTGCCAGCTCACCGTCTAGGGGAGAGACCCAGTACTTC. It is translated as CASSPSRGETQYF. The J gene is TRBJ2-5, the V gene TRBV18; TRBD1 is a possible D gene (5 bases). Germline V CDR1 and CDR2: KGHSH, LQKENI. V dropped 3 bases and J dropped 4 bases, with 9 bases sitting between them. The CDR3 contains 13 residues.

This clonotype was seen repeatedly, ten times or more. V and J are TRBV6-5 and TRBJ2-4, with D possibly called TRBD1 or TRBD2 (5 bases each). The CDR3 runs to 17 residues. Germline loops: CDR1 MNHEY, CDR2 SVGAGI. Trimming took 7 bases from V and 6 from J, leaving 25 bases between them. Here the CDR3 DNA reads TGTGCCAGCACCTGGGAAGACGGGACCCCGGAAAGAAACATTCAGTACTTC. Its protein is CASTWEDGTPERNIQYF.

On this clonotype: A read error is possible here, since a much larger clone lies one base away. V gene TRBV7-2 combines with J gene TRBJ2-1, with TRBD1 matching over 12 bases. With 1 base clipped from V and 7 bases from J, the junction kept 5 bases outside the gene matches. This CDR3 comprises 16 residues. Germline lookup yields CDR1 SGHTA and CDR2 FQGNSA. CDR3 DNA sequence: TGTGCCAGCAGCTTAGTGGGGACAGGGGGCATTAATGAGCAGTTCTTC. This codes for CASSLVGTGGINEQFF.